Each of the 24 T cell receptor beta chains below was sequenced from the same sample in a study of cytomegalovirus exposure and HLA in healthy donors. Primers included in the PCR were 60 Vbeta and 13 Jbeta primers. Here immunoSEQ multiplex PCR was the method, and the copy in TCRdb shows in-frame clones only, minus some. The table has 100,000 to 150,000 clones, under 12% seen once. The sequenced sample was PBMCs. The receptors were gathered from a woman between 18 and 30 years old in good health and CMV-seropositive.

This clone was seen only a few times. The same CDR3 is also encoded by other DNA sequences in this sample. The chain recombines TRBV7-9 with TRBJ1-1; TRBD1 is a possible D gene (5 bases). This CDR3 has 12 amino acids. Germline lookup yields CDR1 SEHNR and CDR2 FQNEAQ (reference sequence). V lost 3 bases and J lost 6, with 8 bases in between. CDR3 nucleotide sequence: TGTGCCAGCAGCTTGGGGGGATCTGAAGCTTTCTTT. Translated: CASSLGGSEAFF. Full variable domain (remainder filled in from reference TRBV7-9 and TRBJ1-1): DTGVSQNPRHKITKRGQNVTFRCDPISEHNRLYWYRQTLGQGPEFLTYFQNEAQLEKSRLLSDRFSAERPKGSFSTLEIQRTEQGDSAMYLCASSLGGSEAFFGQGTRLTVV.

This clone was detected only a few times. The V call is TRBV7-2, the J call TRBJ1-2; D is undetermined. V shed 6 bases and J shed 1 base, with 12 bases lying between them. Germline-derived CDR1 and CDR2 are SGHTA and FQGNSA. The CDR3 contains 14 residues. The CDR3 DNA reads TGTGCCAGCAGACCGACGACAAATAACTATGGCTACACCTTC. It specifies CASRPTTNNYGYTF.

The chain carries TRBV28 and TRBJ1-5, with a weak D call TRBD1 (5 bases). The V gene lost 8 bases and the J gene lost 1 base, with 21 bases spanning the gap. The V gene's germline CDR1 is MDHEN and CDR2 SYDVKM. CDR3 length equals 17 residues. CDR3 sequence reads: CASQGADGLPSNQPQHF. CDR3 sequence (DNA): TGTGCCAGCCAGGGTGCGGACGGACTACCAAGCAATCAGCCCCAGCATTTT.

This clone was found a few times. The chain couples TRBV4-2 to TRBJ2-1; a weak D match, TRBD2 (5 bases). V was pared by 0 bases and J by 1 base, with 7 bases between. The germline CDR1 and CDR2 sequences are LGHNA and YNFKEQ. The CDR3 is made up of 15 amino acids. The CDR3 DNA sequence: TGTGCCAGCAGCCAAGATCGGACTTCCTACAATGAGCAGTTCTTC. The encoded protein is CASSQDRTSYNEQFF.

This clone was seen more than once but under ten times. The CDR3 is CATNKPGQGFANTGELFF. CDR3 DNA sequence: TGTGCCACCAACAAGCCGGGACAGGGATTCGCGAACACCGGGGAGCTGTTTTTT. The J gene is TRBJ2-2, the V gene TRBV15, with TRBD1 matching over 9 bases. This CDR3 is built from 18 residues. The V segment lost 7 bases and the J segment 0 bases; nucleotides outside the gene matches: 12. From germline, CDR1 is LNHNV and CDR2 YYDKDF (reference sequence).

This clone was observed a few times. The rearrangement joins TRBV28 to TRBJ2-5; possible D gene TRBD2, 5 bases. The CDR3 is made up of 11 amino acids. Trimming cost V 7 bases and J 10 bases, with 13 bases left between them. CDR1 and CDR2 from the germline V gene are MDHEN and SYDVKM. CDR3 nucleotides: TGTGCCAGCACCAACGTGAGGGACCAGTACTTC. This encodes CASTNVRDQYF.

J is TRBJ2-7 and V is TRBV15, with 14 positions matching TRBD2. The CDR3 sequence is 15 residues long. Germline CDR1 reads LNHNV; CDR2 reads YYDKDF (reference sequence). The ends lost 0 bases at V and 10 bases at J; junction bases unmatched: 5. The CDR3 reads CATSRDRTSGRIQYF. The CDR3 DNA follows: TGTGCCACCAGCAGAGACCGGACTAGCGGGAGGATCCAGTACTTC.

The genes are TRBV28 and TRBJ1-2, with 7 bases aligning to TRBD1. This CDR3 is built from 14 residues. Unmatched junction bases numbered 7, after V lost 1 base and J lost 8 bases. CDR1 MDHEN and CDR2 SYDVKM come from the germline V gene. As DNA, the CDR3 is TGTGCCAGCAGTTTATCAAAGGGGGCCAAAGGCTACACCTTC. As protein: CASSLSKGAKGYTF.

Notes on this clone: The junction does not match germline at one end; this may be a read error. Here the CDR3 reads CASSRTDKQEAQYF. In DNA form, the CDR3 reads TGTGCCAGCAGCCGGACAGACAAACAAGAGGCCCAGTACTTC. The chain links TRBV25-1 to TRBJ2-5; D perhaps matches TRBD1 (6 bases). The CDR3 sequence is 14 residues long. The germline CDR1 and CDR2 sequences are MGHDK and SYGVNS.

This clone has a handful of counts. The chain employs TRBV6-1 and TRBJ1-2; D ambiguous. Germline loops: CDR1 MNHNS, CDR2 SASEGT. V dropped 7 bases and J dropped 8 bases, with 14 bases sitting between them. The CDR3 extends over 12 amino acids. The CDR3 nucleotides are TGTGCCAGCAATTCCGAGGTTTGGGGCTACACCTTC. This encodes CASNSEVWGYTF.

In this sample, this clone turned up a few times. The chain uses TRBV6-1 and TRBJ1-1; D unclear. Germline V gene data show CDR1 as MNHNS and CDR2 as SASEGT. The CDR3 runs to 12 residues. V was cut by 8 bases and J by 1 base, with 8 bases left in between. The CDR3 DNA follows: TGTGCCAGCGGCAAGAAGAACACTGAAGCTTTCTTT. The encoded protein is CASGKKNTEAFF.

This rearrangement joins TRBV12-2 to TRBJ1-2; the table's D call of TRBD1 was not tested on the DNA. TRBV12-2 is recorded as a pseudogene. The CDR3 runs 18 residues. This CDR3 is CASRLAIYPTGPLYGYTF. As DNA, the CDR3 is TGTGCAAGTCGCTTAGCGATATACCCCACAGGCCCCCTGTATGGCTACACCTTC.

The J gene is TRBJ2-5, the V gene TRBV5-1; 7 bases map to TRBD1. This CDR3 has 15 amino acids. The germline CDR1 and CDR2 sequences are SGHRS and YFSETQ. V was clipped by 2 bases and J by 1 base; unmatched bases: 5. The CDR3: CASSLDGTVQETQYF. CDR3 nucleotide sequence: TGCGCCAGCAGCTTAGACGGGACAGTCCAAGAGACCCAGTACTTC.

This clone was detected a few times. The rearrangement joins TRBV6-5 to TRBJ1-1; no reliable D call. Germline V lookup: CDR1 MNHEY, CDR2 SVGAGI. The CDR3 spans 10 residues. V was shortened by 7 bases and J by 11 bases, with 11 bases between the two germline ends. The chain's CDR3 is CASNSRWAFF. The CDR3 coding sequence is TGTGCCAGCAATTCTAGGTGGGCTTTCTTT.

V is TRBV7-9 and J is TRBJ2-3; TRBD1 matches 11 bases. The CDR3 spans 19 residues. Germline CDR1 is SEHNR and CDR2 is FQNEAQ (reference sequence). Losses at the gene ends were 3 bases for V and 4 bases for J; bases not matched to a gene: 15. The DNA of the CDR3 is TGTGCCAGCAGCTTTAATCTAGCGAAGGGACAGGGGGTCGCAGATACGCAGTATTTT. Its translation: CASSFNLAKGQGVADTQYF.

The chain combines TRBV27 with TRBJ2-1; D gene unclear. Germline assignment: CDR1 MNHEY and CDR2 SMNVEV (reference sequence). The V gene lost 6 bases and the J gene lost 8 bases, with 17 bases spanning the gap. The CDR3 extends over 14 amino acids. The CDR3 reads CASRLALVSDEQFF. In nucleotides, the CDR3 is TGTGCCAGCAGACTCGCCCTAGTTTCCGATGAGCAGTTCTTC.

In this sample, this clone turned up many times. The V and J genes are TRBV21-1 and TRBJ1-1; the table's D call, TRBD1, has no DNA check behind it. TRBV21-1 constitutes a pseudogene. The CDR3 sequence is 14 residues long. CDR3 region: CASSKKRQNTEAFF. The CDR3 nucleotides read TGTGCCAGCAGCAAAAAAAGACAGAACACTGAAGCTTTCTTT.

This clone was seen only a few times. The J gene is TRBJ2-1, the V gene TRBV9; 10 bases are a match to TRBD2. The CDR3 totals 16 residues. The germline V gene has CDR1 SGDLS and CDR2 YYNGEE. V lost 2 bases, J lost 2 bases, and 4 bases stayed unmatched. Here the CDR3 reads CASSVGLAATYNEQFF. CDR3 DNA sequence: TGTGCCAGCAGCGTTGGACTAGCGGCTACCTACAATGAGCAGTTCTTC.

This clone has a handful of counts. CDR3 region: CASSLAMAGGTDTQYF. CDR3 sequence (DNA): TGCGCCAGCAGCTTGGCAATGGCGGGGGGCACAGATACGCAGTATTTT. The V call is TRBV5-1, the J call TRBJ2-3; 7 positions match TRBD2. CDR1 and CDR2 (germline): SGHRS, YFSETQ. V lost 0 bases, J lost 1 base, and 5 bases stayed unmatched. The CDR3 extends over 16 amino acids.

The chain joins TRBV7-9 to TRBJ1-1; D may be TRBD1 (6 bases). V lost 3 bases, J lost 11 bases, and 10 bases lay in between. Germline V lookup: CDR1 SEHNR, CDR2 FQNEAQ (reference sequence). The CDR3 is made up of 11 amino acids. The CDR3 region has the DNA TGTGCCAGCAGCTTGGGGACATGGGCTTTCTTT. Translating gives CASSLGTWAFF.

This clone was seen only a few times. The genes are TRBV1 and TRBJ1-5; the table gives TRBD1 as D, unverified against the DNA. TRBV1 is an annotated pseudogene. The CDR3 runs 16 residues. CDR3 region: CTSSPTEQGPNQPQHF. CDR3 sequence (DNA): TGCACCAGCAGCCCAACGGAACAGGGGCCCAATCAGCCCCAGCATTTT.

V usage is TRBV4-1 and J usage is TRBJ1-1; no firm D call. The CDR3 runs 15 residues. The V end lost 0 bases, the J end lost 4 bases, and 12 bases lay between the germline ends. Germline V lookup: CDR1 MGHRA, CDR2 YSYEKL. The CDR3 bases are TGCGCCAGCAGCCAAGATAATTGGTACAGCACTGAAGCTTTCTTT. It codes for CASSQDNWYSTEAFF.

This clone was seen a handful of times. This chain joins TRBV2 and TRBJ1-2; D remains unclear. Germline assignment: CDR1 SNHLY and CDR2 FYNNEI. The CDR3 has 15 residues. V was pared by 4 bases and J by 5 bases, with 17 bases between. Written as DNA, the CDR3 is TGTGCCAGCAGTGGGGCAGGTAACAGCATTTATGGCTACACCTTC. This encodes CASSGAGNSIYGYTF.

V and J are TRBV25-1 and TRBJ1-1; weak D call: TRBD1 (6 bases). This CDR3 region has 14 residues. The germline V gene has CDR1 MGHDK and CDR2 SYGVNS. V was cut by 6 bases and J by 1 base, with 12 bases left in between. The CDR3 DNA follows: TGTGCCAGCAGGTCCGGGACACGGAACACTGAAGCTTTCTTT. Its protein is CASRSGTRNTEAFF.